This T cell receptor beta chain was recovered during a study of T cell changes during pregnancy in multiple sclerosis. Using immunoSEQ multiplex PCR, the repertoire was profiled, and TCRdb retains in-frame clones only, with some absent. The table lists about 98,000 clones, about 91% of them singletons, with about 2% in the top ten. This CDR3 is built from 18 residues. Germline CDR1 reads SGHTA; CDR2 reads FQGTGA. The germline V and J ends were trimmed by 4 bases and 0 bases, with 20 bases remaining between them. The table lists this clone with a count of one. The chain employs TRBV7-3 and TRBJ2-3, with D possibly matching TRBD2 (6 bases). Sequencing used peripheral blood, obtained after pregnancy. The receptor was derived from a female donor in good health, enrolled as a control in a pregnancy study. The CDR3 protein is CASSSARGGYGSTDTQYF. DNA for the CDR3: TGTGCCAGCAGCTCGGCGCGTGGGGGGTACGGTAGCACAGATACGCAGTATTTT. Full variable domain (remainder filled in from reference TRBV7-3 and TRBJ2-3): GAGVSQTPSNKVTEKGKYVELRCDPISGHTALYWYRQSLGQGPEFLIYFQGTGAADDSGLPNDRFFAVRPEGSVSTLKIQRTERGDSAVYLCASSSARGGYGSTDTQYFGPGTRLTVL.